This T cell receptor beta chain was sequenced during a study of cytomegalovirus exposure and HLA in healthy donors. Broader study findings: It was found in a later analysis that first-cohort TCR clusters tended to co-occur in the 90 to 150 validation repertoires. It was reported that the classifier diagnosed cytomegalovirus status with high specificity and sensitivity in both the original and validation cohorts.

Only in-frame clones appear in the TCRdb table, and some are missing; sequencing was by immunoSEQ multiplex PCR. The sample holds around 150,000 clones; about 88% are singletons and the top ten take 3.3%. This CDR3 contains 15 residues. The V gene end was trimmed by 1 base and the J gene end by 0 bases; junction bases not matched to a gene: 2. The germline gives CDR1 SGDLS, CDR2 YYNGEE. This clone came up once. Its antigen is currently unknown. The donors formed part of the approximately 120-subject validation cohort, distinct from the roughly 730-subject first cohort. This sequence originates from a woman aged 18-35 years in good health and CMV-seropositive. The source material was PBMCs. The genes are TRBV9 and TRBJ2-3; 7 bases match TRBD2. CDR3 DNA: TGTGCCAGCAGCGTAAGCGGGGTTAGCACAGATACGCAGTATTTT. It codes for CASSVSGVSTDTQYF.